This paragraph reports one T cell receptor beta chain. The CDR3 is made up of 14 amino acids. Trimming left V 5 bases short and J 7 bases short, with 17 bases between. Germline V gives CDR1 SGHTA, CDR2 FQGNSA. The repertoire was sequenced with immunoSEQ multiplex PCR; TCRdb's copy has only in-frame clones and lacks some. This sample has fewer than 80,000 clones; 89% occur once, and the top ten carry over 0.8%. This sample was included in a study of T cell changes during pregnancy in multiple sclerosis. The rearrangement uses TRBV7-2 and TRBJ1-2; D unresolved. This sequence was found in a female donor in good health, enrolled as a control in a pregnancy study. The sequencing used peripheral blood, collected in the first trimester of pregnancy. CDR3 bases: TGTGCCAGCAGCCCGGGTCGAGATGTGGGTGGCTACACCTTC. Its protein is CASSPGRDVGGYTF.